Described below is a single T cell receptor beta chain sequence and its context. The sample originates from a study of T cells in tuberculosis. Data came from immunoSEQ multiplex PCR; TCRdb stores just in-frame clones and leaves some out. Of tens of thousands of clones detected, 90% to 95% appear once; the ten largest clones hold about 1.5%. The CDR3 length is 17 residues. The V gene lost 3 bases and the J gene lost 0 bases, with 12 bases spanning the gap. CDR1 LNHDA and CDR2 SQIVND come from the germline V gene (reference sequence). Stated time point: new active TB diagnosis, blood taken before or within 7 days of starting treatment.

Source: PBMCs, taken at tuberculosis diagnosis. V gene TRBV19 combines with J gene TRBJ1-6, with D unclear. The clonotype was recovered from an adult with tuberculosis. CDR3 nucleotide sequence: TGTGCCAGTAGTATTCGTCGGACTAGCTCCTATAATTCACCCCTCCACTTT. Translated, it gives CASSIRRTSSYNSPLHF.